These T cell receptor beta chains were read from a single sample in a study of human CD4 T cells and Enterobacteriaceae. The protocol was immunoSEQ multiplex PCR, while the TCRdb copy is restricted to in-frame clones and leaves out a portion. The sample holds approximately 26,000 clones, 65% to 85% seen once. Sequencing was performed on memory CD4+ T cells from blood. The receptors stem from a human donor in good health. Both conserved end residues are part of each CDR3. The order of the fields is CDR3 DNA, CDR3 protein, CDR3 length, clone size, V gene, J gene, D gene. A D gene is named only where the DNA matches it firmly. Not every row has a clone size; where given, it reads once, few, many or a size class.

CDR3nt: TGTGCCAGCAGCGTAGCTCAGGGGAGTAGGGAGCAGTACTTC; CDR3aa: CASSVAQGSREQYF; len: 14; abundance: NA; v_gene: TRBV9; j_gene: TRBJ2-7; d_gene: NA
CDR3nt: TGTGCCAGCAGCTTCCCGTTTGTGGGGACAGGGGCCTATGGCTACACCTTC; CDR3aa: CASSFPFVGTGAYGYTF; len: 17; abundance: NA; v_gene: TRBV7-2; j_gene: TRBJ1-2; d_gene: TRBD1
CDR3nt: TGTGCCTGGATGACGGAGCGCCGGTCAGAGCAGTACTTC; CDR3aa: CAWMTERRSEQYF; len: 13; abundance: few; v_gene: TRBV30; j_gene: TRBJ2-7; d_gene: NA
CDR3nt: TGTGCCAGTAGTATTGGGAGACAGGGGATCTACGAGCAGTACTTC; CDR3aa: CASSIGRQGIYEQYF; len: 15; abundance: NA; v_gene: TRBV19; j_gene: TRBJ2-7; d_gene: TRBD1
CDR3nt: TGTGCCAGCAGTGAGCGGCTAGGAGACTGGTTCGAGCAGTACTTC; CDR3aa: CASSERLGDWFEQYF; len: 15; abundance: NA; v_gene: TRBV2; j_gene: TRBJ2-7; d_gene: NA
CDR3nt: TGTGCCAGCAGCCTAGGTCTGGTAGTCGACACTGAAGCTTTCTTT; CDR3aa: CASSLGLVVDTEAFF; len: 15; abundance: few; v_gene: TRBV5-4; j_gene: TRBJ1-1; d_gene: NA
CDR3nt: TGTGCCAGTAGTATGGGACAGGGGTGGGCTGAAGCTTTCTTT; CDR3aa: CASSMGQGWAEAFF; len: 14; abundance: NA; v_gene: TRBV19; j_gene: TRBJ1-1; d_gene: TRBD1
CDR3nt: TGTGCCAGCAGTTTATCCGGCGGGGCGGGAGTGGTTTCGGGTGAGCAGTACTTC; CDR3aa: CASSLSGGAGVVSGEQYF; len: 18; abundance: NA; v_gene: TRBV27; j_gene: TRBJ2-7; d_gene: TRBD2
CDR3nt: TGTGCCATCAAAGCGGGTGGCGCCGGGGAGCTGTTTTTT; CDR3aa: CAIKAGGAGELFF; len: 13; abundance: NA; v_gene: TRBV10-3; j_gene: TRBJ2-2; d_gene: NA
CDR3nt: TGTGCCAGCAGCCGCGGACAGGAACCTTACAATGAGCAGTTCTTC; CDR3aa: CASSRGQEPYNEQFF; len: 15; abundance: NA; v_gene: TRBV7-3; j_gene: TRBJ2-1; d_gene: TRBD1
CDR3nt: TGTGCCAGCAGCTTACGCCCACAAGCGAGCTCCTACAATGAGCAGTTCTTC; CDR3aa: CASSLRPQASSYNEQFF; len: 17; abundance: few; v_gene: TRBV7-6; j_gene: TRBJ2-1; d_gene: NA
CDR3nt: TGTGCCAGCAGCTACCTAGCGGGGGGGAGAGATACGCAGTATTTT; CDR3aa: CASSYLAGGRDTQYF; len: 15; abundance: NA; v_gene: TRBV5-4; j_gene: TRBJ2-3; d_gene: TRBD2
CDR3nt: TGTGCCTGGAGCCGTGGGGGGGGATACACAGATACGCAGTATTTT; CDR3aa: CAWSRGGGYTDTQYF; len: 15; abundance: NA; v_gene: TRBV30; j_gene: TRBJ2-3; d_gene: TRBD2
CDR3nt: TGTGCCTGGAGTGAAAACCCCCCAGGTAGGGGGGGGGATACGCAGTATTTT; CDR3aa: CAWSENPPGRGGDTQYF; len: 17; abundance: NA; v_gene: TRBV30; j_gene: TRBJ2-3; d_gene: NA
CDR3nt: TGTGCCAGCACCCCGGCGAACGGACTCAATCAGCCCCAGCATTTT; CDR3aa: CASTPANGLNQPQHF; len: 15; abundance: once; v_gene: TRBV28; j_gene: TRBJ1-5; d_gene: NA
CDR3nt: TGTGCCATCAGTGAGCAGGCGAGGGCCCAACAGCCCCAGCATTTT; CDR3aa: CAISEQARAQQPQHF; len: 15; abundance: NA; v_gene: TRBV10-3; j_gene: TRBJ1-5; d_gene: NA
CDR3nt: TGCGCCAGCAGCCCGTGGCTGGCTAGCGGGAGGATTAACACCGGGGAGCTGTTTTTT; CDR3aa: CASSPWLASGRINTGELFF; len: 19; abundance: NA; v_gene: TRBV10-1; j_gene: TRBJ2-2; d_gene: TRBD2
CDR3nt: TGTGCCAGCAGCTTGCCGGCAGGGGGCCCTTATGGCTACACCTTC; CDR3aa: CASSLPAGGPYGYTF; len: 15; abundance: NA; v_gene: TRBV5-6; j_gene: TRBJ1-2; d_gene: TRBD1
CDR3nt: TGTGCCAGCAGCTTGCTAGCAGGACACTACGAGCAGTACTTC; CDR3aa: CASSLLAGHYEQYF; len: 14; abundance: NA; v_gene: TRBV5-8; j_gene: TRBJ2-7; d_gene: NA
CDR3nt: TGTGCCAGCAGTTTAACCGGGACTAGCGGGAGTGATCAGTACGAGCAGTACTTC; CDR3aa: CASSLTGTSGSDQYEQYF; len: 18; abundance: NA; v_gene: TRBV27; j_gene: TRBJ2-7; d_gene: TRBD2
CDR3nt: TGTGCCAGCGGGAAGAGCGGGAGAAGCGAGCAGTACTTC; CDR3aa: CASGKSGRSEQYF; len: 13; abundance: few; v_gene: TRBV11-3; j_gene: TRBJ2-7; d_gene: TRBD2
CDR3nt: TGTGCCTGGAGCGTGAAGACAGGGACAGATACGCAGTATTTT; CDR3aa: CAWSVKTGTDTQYF; len: 14; abundance: NA; v_gene: TRBV30; j_gene: TRBJ2-3; d_gene: TRBD1
CDR3nt: TGTGCCAGCAGCTTAAGGTCCGGAGTGAGCACAGATACGCAGTATTTT; CDR3aa: CASSLRSGVSTDTQYF; len: 16; abundance: NA; v_gene: TRBV7-2; j_gene: TRBJ2-3; d_gene: NA
CDR3nt: TGTGCCTGGAGTGTACGCGGGATTCACTTCTTC; CDR3aa: CAWSVRGIHFF; len: 11; abundance: NA; v_gene: TRBV30; j_gene: TRBJ2-1; d_gene: NA
CDR3nt: TGTGCCTCACAAAATGAAAAACTGTTTTTT; CDR3aa: CASQNEKLFF; len: 10; abundance: NA; v_gene: TRBV28; j_gene: TRBJ1-4; d_gene: NA
CDR3nt: TGTGCCAGCAGCTTAGAACGTCCCGAGCAGTACTTC; CDR3aa: CASSLERPEQYF; len: 12; abundance: NA; v_gene: TRBV7-9; j_gene: TRBJ2-7; d_gene: NA
CDR3nt: TGTGCCAGCAGTGAATTCCCCCCGACAGGCGCAACTAATGAAAAACTGTTTTTT; CDR3aa: CASSEFPPTGATNEKLFF; len: 18; abundance: NA; v_gene: TRBV6-1; j_gene: TRBJ1-4; d_gene: NA
CDR3nt: TGTGCCAGCAGCTTTTCTGGACAGGGTTTCGGTAATTCACCCCTCCACTTT; CDR3aa: CASSFSGQGFGNSPLHF; len: 17; abundance: NA; v_gene: TRBV11-2; j_gene: TRBJ1-6; d_gene: TRBD1
CDR3nt: TGTGCCAGCAGTGGGGGACTAGCGGATTCAGATACGCAGTATTTT; CDR3aa: CASSGGLADSDTQYF; len: 15; abundance: NA; v_gene: TRBV25-1; j_gene: TRBJ2-3; d_gene: TRBD2
CDR3nt: TGTGCCAGCAGCCGACAGGGGGCACGAGGCTACACCTTC; CDR3aa: CASSRQGARGYTF; len: 13; abundance: few; v_gene: TRBV14; j_gene: TRBJ1-2; d_gene: TRBD1